This note documents a single TCR beta chain sequence. Original handling: Reference gene primer amplification in the assay estimated nucleated cell counts. Generated by immunoSEQ multiplex PCR, the TCRdb table keeps only in-frame clones and is missing some. Clonal size and the V and J genes are those of that table, whereas D and trimming came from the DNA. The sample carries roughly 100,000 clones, around 80% recorded once. This CDR3 has 14 residues. The J segment lost 6 bases and the V segment lost 9 bases, leaving 7 bases of the junction unmatched. Germline V gene lookup returns CDR1 SGHDN and CDR2 FVKESK. The data were obtained in a study of blood T cell repertoires in COVID-19. Across the whole study: COVID-19 samples from acute and convalescent phases originated in the United States, Italy and Spain.

This sequence joins TRBV14 and TRBJ2-3; TRBD2 matches 12 bases. The specimen was peripheral blood. The TCR comes from a man between 60 and 70 years old with active or convalescent COVID-19. The CDR3 here is CASNPTSGSDTQYF. The CDR3 DNA is TGTGCCAGTAATCCGACTAGCGGGAGCGATACGCAGTATTTT.